These 17 T cell receptor beta chains were all obtained from the same sample, sequenced in a study of blood T cell repertoires in COVID-19 (dated by TCRdb to 2018 to 2020). Library creation used the immunoSEQ multiplex PCR assay. TCRdb retrieved this table from immuneACCESS and kept in-frame rearrangements only. Not all clones are present; in checked studies, unresolved V genes account for under half, and no reason is known for the remainder. The sample table holds fewer than 350,000 clones, of which approximately 89% were seen once. Over 8% of the sample is in the top ten clones. The sample was peripheral blood. The receptors were gathered from a man aged 35 to 55 with active or convalescent COVID-19.

The genes are TRBV5-3 and TRBJ1-1; D possibly corresponds to TRBD1 (5 bases). TRBV5-3 is flagged as an ORF with uncertain function. CDR3 length equals 15 residues. Between the trimmed V and J ends, which lost 2 bases and 8 bases, there was a span of 19 bases. The CDR3 DNA follows: TGTGCCAGAAGCTTCGCCTCGAGGCAGGGCTTCGAAGCTTTCTTT. It translates to CARSFASRQGFEAFF.

The V call is TRBV12-3 or TRBV12-4, the J call TRBJ1-1; D not resolved. The CDR3 consists of 11 residues. Trimming shortened V by 6 bases and J by 4 bases, and 6 bases separated the two germline ends. The CDR3 region is CASRHGTEAFF. The CDR3 DNA sequence: TGTGCCAGCAGACATGGCACTGAAGCTTTCTTT.

A note on this clone: The sample holds other DNA sequences that translate to the same CDR3. The V call is TRBV5-1, the J call TRBJ1-5; 7 nucleotides align to TRBD1. Germline CDR1 reads SGHRS; CDR2 reads YFSETQ. The CDR3 runs 14 residues. Trimming cost V 2 bases and J 4 bases; bases outside gene matches: 3. The CDR3 DNA sequence: TGCGCCAGCAGCTTTGGGACAGAGAATCAGCCCCAGCATTTT. Residues: CASSFGTENQPQHF.

In this sample, this clone turned up a few times. The genes are TRBV28 and TRBJ1-2; unclear D gene. Germline-derived CDR1 and CDR2 are MDHEN and SYDVKM. Trimming cost V 3 bases and J 5 bases, with 7 bases left between them. This CDR3 is 12 amino acids long. CDR3 loop: CASSFGGYGYTF. CDR3 DNA sequence: TGTGCCAGCAGTTTTGGAGGGTATGGCTACACCTTC.

The chain uses TRBV9 and TRBJ2-1; TRBD1 matches 7 bases. After removal of 4 bases from V and 4 bases from J, the junction contained 14 bases not matched to a gene. The CDR3 runs 17 residues. Germline CDR1 is SGDLS and CDR2 is YYNGEE. This CDR3 reads CASSTRNSGTAYNEQFF. The CDR3 coding sequence is TGTGCCAGCAGCACGCGAAACTCCGGGACAGCATACAATGAGCAGTTCTTC.

This chain connects TRBV5-6 to TRBJ2-6; possible D gene TRBD1, 6 bases. V was cut by 4 bases and J by 1 base, with 15 bases left in between. CDR1 and CDR2 from the germline V gene are SGHDT and YYEEEE. The CDR3 runs 17 residues. This chain's CDR3 is CASSHRTENSGANVLTF. Here the CDR3 DNA reads TGTGCCAGCAGCCACAGGACAGAAAATTCTGGGGCCAACGTCCTGACTTTC.

J is TRBJ2-7 and V is TRBV7-8; D is perhaps TRBD1 (6 bases). V was trimmed by 5 bases and J by 7 bases, leaving 15 bases between them. Germline V CDR1 and CDR2: SGHVS, FQNEAQ. This CDR3 has 13 residues. The DNA for the CDR3 is TGTGCCAGCAGCCGACAGGCCTCCGGTGAGCAGTACTTC. Its translation is CASSRQASGEQYF. Drawing the rest from reference TRBV7-8 and TRBJ2-7, the complete variable domain is GAGVSQSPRYKVAKRGQDVALRCDPISGHVSLFWYQQALGQGPEFLTYFQNEAQLDKSGLPSDRFFAERPEGSVSTLKIQRTQQEDSAVYLCASSRQASGEQYFGPGTRLTVT.

The chain has TRBV12-5 and TRBJ2-3; a possible D gene is TRBD2 (5 bases). V was pared by 1 base and J by 2 bases, with 13 bases between. The CDR3 extends over 16 amino acids. Germline CDR1 is LGHNT and CDR2 is FRNRAP. The CDR3 spells CASGLGIAPATDTQYF. CDR3 DNA sequence: TGTGCTAGTGGTTTGGGAATAGCGCCGGCCACAGATACGCAGTATTTT.

The chain employs TRBV6-2 or TRBV6-3 and TRBJ2-3; 12 bases are a match to TRBD2. V shed 6 bases, J shed 5 bases, and the junction held 6 bases outside the gene matches. Per the germline V gene, CDR1 is MNHEY and CDR2 is SVGEGT. The length of the CDR3 is 15 residues. The CDR3 DNA reads as TGTGCCAGCAGCCCTAGCGGGGGGGCCGGAGATACGCAGTATTTT. It specifies CASSPSGGAGDTQYF.

The J gene is TRBJ1-6, the V gene TRBV12-5; D is ambiguous. The CDR3 length is 17 residues. Germline V gives CDR1 LGHNT, CDR2 FRNRAP. The V end was cut by 2 bases, the J end by 7 bases, with 18 bases between. The CDR3 DNA is TGTGCTAGTGGTTTGTCCGCGATAGGTGGAGGCAATTCACCCCTCCACTTT. It codes for CASGLSAIGGGNSPLHF.

The chain is built from TRBV7-3 and TRBJ2-3; D may be TRBD2 (7 bases). This CDR3 is built from 16 residues. Per germline, CDR1 SGHTA and CDR2 FQGTGA. V was clipped by 5 bases and J by 0 bases, with 15 bases between them. As DNA, the CDR3 is TGTGCCAGCAGCAACACCCGGGGGGCTAGCACAGATACGCAGTATTTT. Residues: CASSNTRGASTDTQYF.

The rearrangement links TRBV10-1 to TRBJ2-1; D is unclear. The V gene lost 10 bases and the J gene lost 7 bases, with 20 bases spanning the gap. Per germline, CDR1 WNHNN and CDR2 SYGVQD (reference sequence). CDR3 length: 14 amino acids. The DNA for the CDR3 is TGCGCCATGGGTGAAATGGAAATGAGGAATGAGCAGTTCTTC. Amino acid sequence: CAMGEMEMRNEQFF.

A note on this clone: A junction end diverges from the germline sequence, so it may reflect a read error. The chain has TRBV5-6 and TRBJ2-7, with 8 bases identical to TRBD1. The CDR3 covers 14 residues. The germline V gene has CDR1 SGHDT and CDR2 YYEEEE. The CDR3: CASSLGQATYEQYF. The CDR3, as DNA: TGTGCCAGCAGTTTGGGACAGGCCACCTACGAGCAGTACTTC.

The gene calls are TRBV3-1 (or the pseudogene TRBV3-2) and TRBJ1-2; no firm D call. Per the germline V gene, CDR1 is LGHDT and CDR2 is YNNKEL (reference sequence). The CDR3 spans 15 residues. V lost 0 bases and J lost 0, with 8 bases in between. The chain's CDR3 is CASSQEVTTNYGYTF. In DNA form, the CDR3 reads TGTGCCAGCAGCCAAGAGGTCACAACTAACTATGGCTACACCTTC.

This chain joins TRBV3-1 (or the pseudogene TRBV3-2) and TRBJ2-1; 15 nucleotides agree with TRBD2. The junction had 5 bases not matched to a gene; V was cut back by 5 bases and J by 3 bases. CDR3 length: 17 amino acids. The V gene's germline CDR1 is LGHDT and CDR2 YNNKEL (reference sequence). CDR3 region: CASSRTSGRENYNEQFF. DNA for the CDR3: TGTGCCAGCAGCAGGACTAGCGGGAGGGAAAACTACAATGAGCAGTTCTTC.

This sequence joins TRBV3-1 (or the pseudogene TRBV3-2) and TRBJ2-4; 9 nucleotides agree with TRBD2. V shed 3 bases, J shed 5 bases, and the junction held 5 bases outside the gene matches. Germline lookup yields CDR1 LGHDT and CDR2 YNNKEL (reference sequence). The length of the CDR3 is 15 residues. The CDR3 DNA reads TGTGCCAGCAGCCACGGCGGGAGGGCCGAAAACATTCAGTACTTC. Encoded protein: CASSHGGRAENIQYF.

This chain uses TRBV11-2 with TRBJ2-1; 7 nucleotides match TRBD2. J lost 7 bases, V lost 3 bases, and 6 bases had no gene match. The CDR3 spans 14 residues. Germline CDR1 is SGHAT and CDR2 is FQNNGV. CDR3 residues: CASSFFAGDNEQFF. CDR3 bases: TGTGCCAGCAGCTTCTTCGCGGGAGATAATGAGCAGTTCTTC. The full variable domain, with the rest looked up from reference TRBV11-2 and TRBJ2-1, is EAGVAQSPRYKIIEKRQSVAFWCNPISGHATLYWYQQILGQGPKLLIQFQNNGVVDDSQLPKDRFSAERLKGVDSTLKIQPAKLEDSAVYLCASSFFAGDNEQFFGPGTRLTVL.